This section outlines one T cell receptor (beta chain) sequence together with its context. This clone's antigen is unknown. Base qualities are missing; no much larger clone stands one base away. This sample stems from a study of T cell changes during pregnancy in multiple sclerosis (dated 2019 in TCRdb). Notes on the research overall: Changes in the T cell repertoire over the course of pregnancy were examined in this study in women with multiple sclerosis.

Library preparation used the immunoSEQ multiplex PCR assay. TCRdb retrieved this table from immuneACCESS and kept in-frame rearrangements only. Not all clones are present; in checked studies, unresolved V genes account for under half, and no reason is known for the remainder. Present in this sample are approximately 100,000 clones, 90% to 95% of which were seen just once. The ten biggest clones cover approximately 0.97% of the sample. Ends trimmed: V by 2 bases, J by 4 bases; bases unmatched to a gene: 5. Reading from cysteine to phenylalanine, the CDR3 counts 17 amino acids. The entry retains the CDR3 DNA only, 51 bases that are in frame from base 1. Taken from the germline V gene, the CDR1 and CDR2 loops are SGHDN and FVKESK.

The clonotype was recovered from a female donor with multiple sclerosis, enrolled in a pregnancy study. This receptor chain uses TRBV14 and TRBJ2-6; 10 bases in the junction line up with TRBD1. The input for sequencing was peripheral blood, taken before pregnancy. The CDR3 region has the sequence CASSQRQGAFGANVLTF. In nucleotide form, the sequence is TGTGCCAGCAGCCAAAGACAGGGGGCATTCGGGGCCAACGTCCTGACTTTC. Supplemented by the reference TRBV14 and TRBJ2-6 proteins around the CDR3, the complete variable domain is EAGVTQFPSHSVIEKGQTVTLRCDPISGHDNLYWYRRVMGKEIKFLLHFVKESKQDESGMPNNRFLAERTGGTYSTLKVQPAELEDSGVYFCASSQRQGAFGANVLTFGAGSRLTVL.